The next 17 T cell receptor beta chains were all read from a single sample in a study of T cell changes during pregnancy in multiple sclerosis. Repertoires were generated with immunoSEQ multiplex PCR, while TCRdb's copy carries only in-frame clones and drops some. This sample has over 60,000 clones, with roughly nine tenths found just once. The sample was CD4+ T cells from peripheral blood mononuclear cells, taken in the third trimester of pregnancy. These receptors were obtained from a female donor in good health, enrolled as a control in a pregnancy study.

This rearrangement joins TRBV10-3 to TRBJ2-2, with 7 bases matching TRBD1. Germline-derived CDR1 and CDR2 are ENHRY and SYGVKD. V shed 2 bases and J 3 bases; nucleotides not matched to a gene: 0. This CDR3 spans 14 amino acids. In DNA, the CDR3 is TGTGCCATCAGTGAGACAGGGGACACCGGGGAGCTGTTTTTT. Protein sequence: CAISETGDTGELFF.

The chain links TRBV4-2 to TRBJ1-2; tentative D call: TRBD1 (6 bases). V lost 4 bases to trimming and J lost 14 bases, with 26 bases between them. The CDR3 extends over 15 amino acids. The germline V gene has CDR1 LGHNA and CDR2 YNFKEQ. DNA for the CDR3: TGTGCCAGCAGCCCGACAGGACGGGTGAAGGGTGAGGTTACCTTC. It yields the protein CASSPTGRVKGEVTF.

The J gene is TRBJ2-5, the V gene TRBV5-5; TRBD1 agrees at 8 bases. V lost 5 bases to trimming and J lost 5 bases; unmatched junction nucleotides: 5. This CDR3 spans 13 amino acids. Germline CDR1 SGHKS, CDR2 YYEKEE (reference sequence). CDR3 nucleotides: TGTGCCAGCAGTCAGGACAGGGTGGAGACCCAGTACTTC. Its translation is CASSQDRVETQYF. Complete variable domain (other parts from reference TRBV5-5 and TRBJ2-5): DAGVTQSPTHLIKTRGQQVTLRCSPISGHKSVSWYQQVLGQGPQFIFQYYEKEERGRGNFPDRFSARQFPNYSSELNVNALLLGDSALYLCASSQDRVETQYFGPGTRLLVL.

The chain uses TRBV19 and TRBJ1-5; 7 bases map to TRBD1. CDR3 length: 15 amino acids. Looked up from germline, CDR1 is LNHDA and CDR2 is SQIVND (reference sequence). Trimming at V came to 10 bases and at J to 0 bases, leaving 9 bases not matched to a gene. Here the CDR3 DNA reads TGTGCCACTGGACAGGAACGTCTTAGCAATCAGCCCCAGCATTTT. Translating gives CATGQERLSNQPQHF.

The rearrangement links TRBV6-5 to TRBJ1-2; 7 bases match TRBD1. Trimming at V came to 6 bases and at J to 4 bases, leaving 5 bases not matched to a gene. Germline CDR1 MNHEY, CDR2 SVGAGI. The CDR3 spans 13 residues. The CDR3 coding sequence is TGTGCCAGCAGGCGACAGGGAGTCTATGGCTACACCTTC. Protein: CASRRQGVYGYTF.

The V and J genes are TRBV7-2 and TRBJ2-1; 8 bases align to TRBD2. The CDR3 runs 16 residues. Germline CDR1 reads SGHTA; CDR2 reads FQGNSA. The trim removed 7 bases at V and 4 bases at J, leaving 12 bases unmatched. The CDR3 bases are TGTGCCAGCAATCCTCGCGGGGGGATAGGGTACAATGAGCAGTTCTTC. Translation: CASNPRGGIGYNEQFF.

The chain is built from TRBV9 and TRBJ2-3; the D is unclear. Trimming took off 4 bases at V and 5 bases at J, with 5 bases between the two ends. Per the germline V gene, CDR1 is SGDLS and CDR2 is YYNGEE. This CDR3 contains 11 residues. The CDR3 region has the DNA TGTGCCAGCAGCCGCGGAGATACGCAGTATTTT. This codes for CASSRGDTQYF. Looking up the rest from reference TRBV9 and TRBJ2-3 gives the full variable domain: DSGVTQTPKHLITATGQRVTLRCSPRSGDLSVYWYQQSLDQGLQFLIQYYNGEERAKGNILERFSAQQFPDLHSELNLSSLELGDSALYFCASSRGDTQYFGPGTRLTVL.

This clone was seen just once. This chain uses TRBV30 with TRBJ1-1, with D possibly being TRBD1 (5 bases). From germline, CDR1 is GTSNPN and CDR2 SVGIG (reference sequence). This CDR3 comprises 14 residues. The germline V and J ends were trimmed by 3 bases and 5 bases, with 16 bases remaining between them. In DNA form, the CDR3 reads TGTGCCTGGAGCCGGGGGGGGAGTAGAACTGAAGCTTTCTTT. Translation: CAWSRGGSRTEAFF.

CDR3 bases: TGTGCCAGTAGTATAGAGGCATCAGGCTACACCTTC. It encodes CASSIEASGYTF. V usage is TRBV19 and J usage is TRBJ1-2; D gene ambiguous. Germline CDR1 reads LNHDA; CDR2 reads SQIVND (reference sequence). Trimming removed 0 bases from V and 8 bases from J, with 7 bases in between. CDR3 length equals 12 residues.

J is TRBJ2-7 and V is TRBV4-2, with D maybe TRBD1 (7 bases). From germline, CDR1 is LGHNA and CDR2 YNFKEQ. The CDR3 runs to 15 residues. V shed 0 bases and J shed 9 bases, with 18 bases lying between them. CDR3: CASSQDATGRLGQYF. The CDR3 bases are TGTGCCAGCAGCCAAGACGCGACAGGGAGGTTGGGGCAGTACTTC.

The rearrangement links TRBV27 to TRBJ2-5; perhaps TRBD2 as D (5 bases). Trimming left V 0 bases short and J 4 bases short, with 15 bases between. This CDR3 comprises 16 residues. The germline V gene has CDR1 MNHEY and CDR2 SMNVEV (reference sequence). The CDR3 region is CASSLSLGSFRETQYF. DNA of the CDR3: TGTGCCAGCAGTTTATCCCTGGGGAGTTTTAGAGAGACCCAGTACTTC.

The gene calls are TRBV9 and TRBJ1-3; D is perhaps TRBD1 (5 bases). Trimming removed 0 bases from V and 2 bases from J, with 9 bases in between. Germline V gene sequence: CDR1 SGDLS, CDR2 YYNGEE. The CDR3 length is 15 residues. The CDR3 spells CASSVGSGTGNTIYF. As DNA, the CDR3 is TGTGCCAGCAGCGTAGGATCAGGGACTGGAAACACCATATATTTT.

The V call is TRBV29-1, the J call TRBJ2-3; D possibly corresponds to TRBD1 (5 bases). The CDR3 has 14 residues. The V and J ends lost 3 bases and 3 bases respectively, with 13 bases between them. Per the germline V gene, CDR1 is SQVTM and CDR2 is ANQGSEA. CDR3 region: CSVEAGFRTDTQYF. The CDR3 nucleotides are TGCAGCGTTGAGGCAGGGTTCAGGACAGATACGCAGTATTTT.

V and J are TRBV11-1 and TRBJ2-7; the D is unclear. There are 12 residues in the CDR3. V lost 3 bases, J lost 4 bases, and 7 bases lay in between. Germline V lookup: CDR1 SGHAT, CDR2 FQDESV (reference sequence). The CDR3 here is CASSFTGYEQYF. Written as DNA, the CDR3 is TGTGCCAGCAGCTTCACCGGGTACGAGCAGTACTTC.

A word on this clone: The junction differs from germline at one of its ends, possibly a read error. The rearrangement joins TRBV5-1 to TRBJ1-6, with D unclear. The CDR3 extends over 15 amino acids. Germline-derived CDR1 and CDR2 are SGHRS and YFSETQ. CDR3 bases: TGCGCCAGCAGGTTGGAAGCGAACAATAATTCACCCCTCCACTTT. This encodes CASRLEANNNSPLHF.

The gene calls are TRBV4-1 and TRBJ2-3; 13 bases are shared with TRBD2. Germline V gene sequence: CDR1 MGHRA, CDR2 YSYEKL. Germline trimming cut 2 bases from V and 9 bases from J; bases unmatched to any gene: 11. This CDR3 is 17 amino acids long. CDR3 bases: TGCGCCAGCAGCCAACTCCTACTAGCGGGGGGGGTAGGAACGCAGTATTTT. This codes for CASSQLLLAGGVGTQYF.

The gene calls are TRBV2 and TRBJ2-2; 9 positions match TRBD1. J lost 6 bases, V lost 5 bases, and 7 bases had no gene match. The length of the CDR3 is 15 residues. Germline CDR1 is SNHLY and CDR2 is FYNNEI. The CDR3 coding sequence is TGTGCCAGCAGTAAAGGGACAGGGCGGTCCGGGGAGCTGTTTTTT. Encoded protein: CASSKGTGRSGELFF. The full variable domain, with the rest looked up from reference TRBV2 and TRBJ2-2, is EPEVTQTPSHQVTQMGQEVILRCVPISNHLYFYWYRQILGQKVEFLVSFYNNEISEKSEIFDDQFSVERPDGSNFTLKIRSTKLEDSAMYFCASSKGTGRSGELFFGEGSRLTVL.